Here is one T cell receptor (beta chain) with its context. As yet, its antigen is unknown. Germline assignment: CDR1 WNHNN and CDR2 SYGVQD (reference sequence). This CDR3 has 15 amino acids. J was trimmed by 0 bases and V by 5 bases; bases with no gene match: 5. The PCR made use of 60 Vbeta and 13 Jbeta primers. Here immunoSEQ multiplex PCR was the method, and the copy in TCRdb shows in-frame clones only, minus some. The sample records about 95,000 clones, under 85% being singletons. The data stem from a study of cytomegalovirus exposure and HLA in healthy donors. Study-wide results and caveats: A later analysis found TCR association rates differed by HLA locus, highest for DRB1 and lowest for HLA-C. Later analysis identified several of the most significant clusters that appeared linked to common viral pathogens. The study had only CMV serostatus as immune exposure information. The study labeled 164 TCR beta chains cytomegalovirus-associated.

The chain has TRBV10-1 and TRBJ2-3; 7 bases are a match to TRBD2. The sequenced sample was PBMCs. This clonotype was obtained from a woman in her thirties or forties in good health and CMV-seropositive. As DNA, the CDR3 is TGCGCCAGCAGTCCCGGGACTACTAGCACAGATACGCAGTATTTT. Protein: CASSPGTTSTDTQYF.